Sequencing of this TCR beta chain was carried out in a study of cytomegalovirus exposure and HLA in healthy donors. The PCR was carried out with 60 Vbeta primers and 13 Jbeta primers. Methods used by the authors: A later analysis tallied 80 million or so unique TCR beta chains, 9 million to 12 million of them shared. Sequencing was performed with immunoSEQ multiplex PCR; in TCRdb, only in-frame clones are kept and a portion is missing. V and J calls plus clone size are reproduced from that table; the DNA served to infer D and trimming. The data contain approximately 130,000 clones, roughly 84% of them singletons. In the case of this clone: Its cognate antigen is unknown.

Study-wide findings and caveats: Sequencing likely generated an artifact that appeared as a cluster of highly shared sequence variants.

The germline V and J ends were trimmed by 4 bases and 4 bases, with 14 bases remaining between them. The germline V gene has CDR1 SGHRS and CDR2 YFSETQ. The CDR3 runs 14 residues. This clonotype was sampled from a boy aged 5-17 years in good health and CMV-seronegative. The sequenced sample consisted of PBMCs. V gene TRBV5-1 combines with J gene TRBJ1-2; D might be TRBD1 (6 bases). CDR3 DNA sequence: TGCGCCAGCAGCCCAGAAGGGGGTACCTATGGCTACACCTTC. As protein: CASSPEGGTYGYTF.